This T cell receptor (beta chain) originates from a study of tumor and adjacent non-tumor tissue in lung cancer. The CDR3 contains 15 residues. V was clipped by 5 bases and J by 6 bases; unmatched bases: 12. Germline assignment: CDR1 DFQATT and CDR2 SNEGSKA (reference sequence). This sample's RNA came from whole unsorted tissue. More than 3 cm separated this lung sample from the edge of the tumor. Between August and November 2014, newly diagnosed, chemotherapy-naive lung cancer patients underwent thoracic surgery in China. Three rounds of nested PCR, following a modified ARM-PCR protocol, produced the TCRbeta library. Each CDR3 protein is one row after TCRdb ran MiXCR on the multiplex PCR reads. The sample contains more than 35,000 distinct CDR3 sequences, roughly 60% of which appear only once.

The chain is built from TRBV20-1 and TRBJ2-1; 8 bases map to TRBD2. The sample consisted of distant non-tumor lung tissue. This clonotype originated in a woman in her thirties or forties with non-small cell lung cancer. In DNA form, the CDR3 reads TGCAGTGCTCCGGGGGGAGCGGGAGTGGGCAATGAGCAGTTCTTC. Residues: CSAPGGAGVGNEQFF.